The clone carrying this T cell receptor beta chain was found a few times. Its antigen is not known. The data were obtained in a study of T cell repertoires in cytomegalovirus infection. TCRdb recomputed calls from the reads with MiXCR, one row per CDR3 protein. The profile shows 750,000 to 900,000 distinct CDR3 sequences, roughly 28% of them singletons. Germline V gene sequence: CDR1 SEHNR, CDR2 FQNEAQ (reference sequence). The CDR3 length is 13 residues. The germline V and J ends were trimmed by 8 bases and 3 bases, with 13 bases remaining between them. The sequence was obtained from a human donor in good health (CMV status not recorded). Some clones in this sample may be carry-over from other donors' samples. The input for sequencing was cultured CD8+ T cells from PBMCs, taken from culture after CMV antigen stimulation. The chain has TRBV7-9 and TRBJ1-1; maybe TRBD1 (5 bases). The DNA of the CDR3 is TGTGCCAGCCTGGAGGGACGGGACACTGAAGCTTTCTTT. The encoded protein is CASLEGRDTEAFF.